This T cell receptor (beta chain) is drawn from a study of cytomegalovirus exposure and HLA in healthy donors. The V and J ends lost 0 bases and 19 bases respectively, with 16 bases between them. The CDR3 has 13 residues. Germline V gene sequence: CDR1 MGHRA, CDR2 YSYEKL. The method was immunoSEQ multiplex PCR; TCRdb's version includes in-frame clones alone and lacks a portion of them. This sample has 50,000 to 65,000 clones, with roughly nine tenths found just once. The material sequenced was PBMCs. J is TRBJ1-6 and V is TRBV4-1; a possible D gene is TRBD1 (5 bases). The source is a woman aged 18-29 years in good health and CMV-seropositive. CDR3 nucleotide sequence: TGCGCCAGCAGCCAAGATGCCCCAGGGAATCCTCACTTT. This gives the protein CASSQDAPGNPHF.